This TCR beta chain was documented in a study of shared clonotypes between healthy human individuals. Turning to the study itself: The plates for each donor numbered three CD4 naive, three CD4 memory, two CD8 naive and one CD8 memory.

The CDR3 is 15 residues long. Germline-derived CDR1 and CDR2 are SGHTA and FQGNSA. After removal of 5 bases from V and 5 bases from J, the junction contained 11 bases not matched to a gene. Overall study results and limits: There were few donors, and this limited the genetic and exposure-history diversity represented.

Libraries were prepared by immunoSEQ multiplex PCR; TCRdb keeps only in-frame clonotypes and omits some of them. This sample has around 2.1 million clones, with under 95% found just once. In the naive CD8 group, cells lacked CD45RO and were positively selected for CCR7, so terminally differentiated effector memory CD45RA+ cells were left out. With respect to this clone: Its target is unknown.

The sequence was collected from a man aged 18-30 years in good health. Some clones in this sample may be carry-over from other donors' samples. Sequencing input: naive CD8+ T cells from PBMCs. The chain is built from TRBV7-2 and TRBJ1-1; TRBD1 matches at 7 bases. The CDR3 DNA is TGTGCCAGCAGCCAAATAATAGGGGGCGTGACTGAAGCTTTCTTT. This translates into CASSQIIGGVTEAFF.